This TCR beta chain is drawn from a study of blood T cell repertoires in COVID-19. Sequencing was performed with immunoSEQ multiplex PCR; in TCRdb, only in-frame clones are kept and a portion is missing. Among around 60,000 clones listed, 84% were seen once. Trimming pared 5 bases from V and 1 base from J, leaving 7 bases between. This CDR3 is 14 amino acids long. CDR1 and CDR2 from the germline V gene are KGHDR and SFDVKD. The V gene is TRBV24-1, the J gene TRBJ2-2; D perhaps matches TRBD1 (6 bases). The receptor comes from a man in his 60s with COVID-19, enrolled during active disease. The sample comprised peripheral blood. In nucleotides, the CDR3 is TGTGCCACCAGTGGGGGGCTGAACACCGGGGAGCTGTTTTTT. Residues: CATSGGLNTGELFF.